These 18 T cell receptor beta chains were sequenced from one sample in a study of shared clonotypes between healthy human individuals. Libraries were prepared by immunoSEQ multiplex PCR; TCRdb keeps only in-frame clonotypes and omits some of them. The sample lists more than 2 million clones, approximately 94% occurring once. The sequenced sample consisted of naive CD4+ T cells sorted from blood. Subset given: CD45RA+ positively selected. These receptors came from a young man in good health.

As to this clone: Other DNA sequences from this sample encode an identical CDR3 as well. The gene calls are TRBV2 and TRBJ1-4; tentatively, D is TRBD1 (6 bases). Deletions cut 2 bases from V and 4 bases from J, with 8 bases between. The germline CDR1 and CDR2 sequences are SNHLY and FYNNEI. This CDR3 is built from 14 residues. The DNA for the CDR3 is TGTGCCAGCAGTGAACAGGGGAGTAATGAAAAACTGTTTTTT. Its translation: CASSEQGSNEKLFF.

The V call is TRBV11-2, the J call TRBJ1-1, with D possibly matching TRBD1 (6 bases). CDR3 size: 15 residues. In germline, CDR1 is SGHAT, CDR2 FQNNGV. Trimming cost V 2 bases and J 4 bases, with 14 bases left between them. CDR3 amino acids: CASSLTTGSGTEAFF. CDR3 sequence (DNA): TGTGCCAGCAGCTTAACGACAGGAAGTGGCACTGAAGCTTTCTTT.

The chain links TRBV11-2 to TRBJ1-4; D is unclear. The CDR3 totals 14 residues. Trimming took 7 bases from V and 6 from J, leaving 15 bases between them. Germline assignment: CDR1 SGHAT and CDR2 FQNNGV. CDR3 sequence reads: CASTLDTTDEKLFF. The CDR3 DNA reads TGTGCCAGCACTTTAGACACCACAGATGAAAAACTGTTTTTT.

This clone appeared a single time. The chain carries TRBV7-2 and TRBJ2-1; 8 nucleotides line up with TRBD2. Trimming cost V 4 bases and J 4 bases; bases outside gene matches: 3. CDR1 and CDR2 (germline): SGHTA, FQGNSA. The CDR3 extends over 14 amino acids. CDR3 loop: CASSSRGGYNEQFF. The CDR3 DNA sequence: TGTGCCAGCAGCTCTCGGGGGGGTTACAATGAGCAGTTCTTC.

The chain joins TRBV5-1 to TRBJ2-4; D not certain. CDR3 length: 15 residues. Germline loops: CDR1 SGHRS, CDR2 YFSETQ. Trimming stripped 1 base from V and 3 bases from J, with 11 bases between. The CDR3 nucleotides read TGCGCCAGCAGCTTGAATAAATGGGGCAAAAACATTCAGTACTTC. It translates to CASSLNKWGKNIQYF.

The rearrangement links TRBV18 to TRBJ2-7; 8 bases align to TRBD1. The CDR3 contains 15 residues. The germline gives CDR1 KGHSH, CDR2 LQKENI. Trimming took 8 bases from V and 6 from J; bases not matched to a gene: 15. CDR3 sequence: CASTYQTGAMVEQYF. Here the CDR3 DNA reads TGTGCCAGCACCTACCAGACAGGGGCAATGGTCGAGCAGTACTTC.

The chain has TRBV5-1 and TRBJ2-6, with 8 bases identical to TRBD1. Germline CDR1 reads SGHRS; CDR2 reads YFSETQ. The CDR3 has 16 residues. Unmatched junction bases numbered 10, after V lost 9 bases and J lost 2 bases. The CDR3 DNA is TGCGCCACACACGGGACAGGTTCTACTGGGGCCAACGTCCTGACTTTC. Translating it yields CATHGTGSTGANVLTF.

As for this clone: Distinct nucleotide sequences in the sample also encode this CDR3. The rearrangement uses TRBV19 and TRBJ2-7; no clear D. V lost 3 bases to trimming and J lost 6 bases, with 9 bases between them. There are 12 residues in the CDR3. Germline V gene lookup returns CDR1 LNHDA and CDR2 SQIVND (reference sequence). CDR3 sequence reads: CASSIWGGEQYF. In DNA form, the CDR3 reads TGTGCCAGTAGTATCTGGGGTGGCGAGCAGTACTTC.

This sequence joins TRBV7-2 and TRBJ2-7; 8 bases are shared with TRBD1. The germline gives CDR1 SGHTA, CDR2 FQGNSA. The CDR3 extends over 15 amino acids. The V gene end was trimmed by 4 bases and the J gene end by 6 bases; junction bases not matched to a gene: 11. The CDR3 protein is CASSSRPGQAAEQYF. CDR3 nucleotide sequence: TGTGCCAGCAGCTCTCGACCGGGACAGGCGGCCGAGCAGTACTTC.

CDR3 in amino acids: CASSIDPGAGGPYTGELFF. The DNA for the CDR3 is TGTGCCAGTAGTATAGACCCCGGGGCGGGAGGGCCTTACACCGGGGAGCTGTTTTTT. The rearrangement links TRBV19 to TRBJ2-2; 9 nucleotides line up with TRBD2. The CDR3 extends over 19 amino acids. Germline V gives CDR1 LNHDA, CDR2 SQIVND (reference sequence). Trimming at V came to 0 bases and at J to 3 bases, leaving 11 bases not matched to a gene.

This chain connects TRBV9 to TRBJ1-4; TRBD1 matches at 7 bases. V was clipped by 0 bases and J by 0 bases; unmatched bases: 11. There are 19 residues in the CDR3. The germline gives CDR1 SGDLS, CDR2 YYNGEE. The CDR3 sequence: CASSVEGAAPRATNEKLFF. As DNA, the CDR3 is TGTGCCAGCAGCGTAGAGGGGGCGGCACCGAGAGCAACTAATGAAAAACTGTTTTTT.

This chain joins TRBV27 and TRBJ2-7, with D hard to call. Germline loops: CDR1 MNHEY, CDR2 SMNVEV (reference sequence). The V and J ends lost 4 bases and 2 bases respectively, with 15 bases between them. This CDR3 contains 15 residues. In DNA, the CDR3 is TGTGCCAGCAGTTCACCGCTCCGGGCAGCCTACGAGCAGTACTTC. Translated: CASSSPLRAAYEQYF.

This chain links TRBV30 with TRBJ2-7; TRBD1 agrees at 8 bases. V shed 3 bases and J 5 bases; nucleotides not matched to a gene: 12. There are 15 residues in the CDR3. CDR1 is GTSNPN and CDR2 is SVGIG in the germline V gene (reference sequence). In nucleotides, the CDR3 is TGTGCCTGGAGCCGCTTGGACAGGGATCAACACGAGCAGTACTTC. It translates to CAWSRLDRDQHEQYF.

This sequence joins TRBV28 and TRBJ2-7; tentative D call: TRBD2 (6 bases). This CDR3 contains 15 residues. The germline V and J ends were trimmed by 6 bases and 0 bases, with 15 bases remaining between them. Germline lookup yields CDR1 MDHEN and CDR2 SYDVKM. CDR3 loop: CASSLAGPNSYEQYF. CDR3 in DNA: TGTGCCAGCAGCTTGGCGGGGCCCAACTCCTACGAGCAGTACTTC.

As regards this clone: The germline gene is not matched at one end of the junction; a read error may be the cause. The chain links TRBV9 to TRBJ1-6; tentative D call: TRBD1 (5 bases). Germline loops: CDR1 SGDLS, CDR2 YYNGEE. This CDR3 is built from 14 residues. This CDR3 reads CAGSVRGYNSPLHF. The CDR3 DNA is TGTGCCGGCAGCGTAAGGGGTTACAATTCACCCCTCCACTTT.

This rearrangement joins TRBV4-1 to TRBJ1-2; weak D call: TRBD1 (5 bases). CDR1 MGHRA and CDR2 YSYEKL come from the germline V gene. This CDR3 has 14 amino acids. Between the trimmed V and J ends, which lost 4 bases and 4 bases, there was a span of 13 bases. As DNA, the CDR3 is TGCGCCAGCAGCCGCGGGGGAGGAGGCTATGGCTACACCTTC. The encoded protein is CASSRGGGGYGYTF.

The chain is built from TRBV19 and TRBJ2-2, with 10 positions matching TRBD1. This CDR3 region has 17 residues. CDR1 and CDR2 from the germline V gene are LNHDA and SQIVND (reference sequence). With V trimmed by 3 bases and J by 5 bases, 9 bases remained unmatched. The chain's CDR3 is CASSIGWGTGATGELFF. In DNA form, the CDR3 reads TGTGCCAGTAGTATCGGTTGGGGGACAGGGGCGACCGGGGAGCTGTTTTTT. Full variable domain (remainder filled in from reference TRBV19 and TRBJ2-2): DGGITQSPKYLFRKEGQNVTLSCEQNLNHDAMYWYRQDPGQGLRLIYYSQIVNDFQKGDIAEGYSVSREKKESFPLTVTSAQKNPTAFYLCASSIGWGTGATGELFFGEGSRLTVL.

The CDR3 DNA follows: TGCGCCAGCAGCTCCGGAGAGGGGCGGGGAGCTTTCTTT. Its protein is CASSSGEGRGAFF. This sequence joins TRBV5-1 and TRBJ1-1; D possibly corresponds to TRBD1 (5 bases). Trimming removed 3 bases at V and 10 bases at J, with 16 bases between. CDR3 length equals 13 residues. Germline V lookup: CDR1 SGHRS, CDR2 YFSETQ. The full variable domain, rest sourced from reference TRBV5-1 and TRBJ1-1, is KAGVTQTPRYLIKTRGQQVTLSCSPISGHRSVSWYQQTPGQGLQFLFEYFSETQRNKGNFPGRFSGRQFSNSRSEMNVSTLELGDSALYLCASSSGEGRGAFFGQGTRLTVV.